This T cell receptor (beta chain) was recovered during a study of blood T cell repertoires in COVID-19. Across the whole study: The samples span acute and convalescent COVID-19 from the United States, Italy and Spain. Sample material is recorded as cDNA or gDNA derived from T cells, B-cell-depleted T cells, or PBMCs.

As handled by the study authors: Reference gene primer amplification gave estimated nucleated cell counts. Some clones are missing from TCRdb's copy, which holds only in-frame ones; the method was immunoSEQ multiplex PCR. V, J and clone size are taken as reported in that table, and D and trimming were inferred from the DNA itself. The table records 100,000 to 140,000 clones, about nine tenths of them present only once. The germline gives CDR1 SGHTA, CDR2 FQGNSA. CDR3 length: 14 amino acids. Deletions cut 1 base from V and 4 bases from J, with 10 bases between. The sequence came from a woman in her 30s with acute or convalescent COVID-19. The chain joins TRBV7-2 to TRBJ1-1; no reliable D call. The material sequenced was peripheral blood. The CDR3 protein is CASSLEPSGTEAFF. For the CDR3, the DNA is TGTGCCAGCAGCTTAGAGCCCTCAGGCACTGAAGCTTTCTTT.